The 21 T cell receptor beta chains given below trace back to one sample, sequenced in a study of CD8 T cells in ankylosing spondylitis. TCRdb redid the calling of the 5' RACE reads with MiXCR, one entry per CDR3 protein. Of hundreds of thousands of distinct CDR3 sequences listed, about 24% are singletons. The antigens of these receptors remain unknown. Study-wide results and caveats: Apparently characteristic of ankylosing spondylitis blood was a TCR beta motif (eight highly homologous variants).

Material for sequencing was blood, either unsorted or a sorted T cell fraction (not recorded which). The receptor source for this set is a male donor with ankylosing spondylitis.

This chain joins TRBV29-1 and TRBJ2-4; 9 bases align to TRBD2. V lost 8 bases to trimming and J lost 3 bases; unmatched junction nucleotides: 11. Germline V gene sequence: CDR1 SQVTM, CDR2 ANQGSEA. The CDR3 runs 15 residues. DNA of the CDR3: TGCAGCCCCTCAGCGGGAGGAGGAGTCAAAAACATTCAGTACTTC. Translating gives CSPSAGGGVKNIQYF.

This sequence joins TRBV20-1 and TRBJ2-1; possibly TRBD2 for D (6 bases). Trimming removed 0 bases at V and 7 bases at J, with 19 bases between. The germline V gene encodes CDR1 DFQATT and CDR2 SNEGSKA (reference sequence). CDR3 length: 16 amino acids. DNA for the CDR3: TGCAGTGCTAGAGATGGGACGGGAGCCCCTACGAATGAGCAGTTCTTC. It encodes CSARDGTGAPTNEQFF.

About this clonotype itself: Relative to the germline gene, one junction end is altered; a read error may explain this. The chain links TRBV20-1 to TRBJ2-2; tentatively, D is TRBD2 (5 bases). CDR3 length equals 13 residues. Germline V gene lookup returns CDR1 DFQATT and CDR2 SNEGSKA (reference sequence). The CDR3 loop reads CSARDIEAGEPFF. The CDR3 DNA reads TGCAGTGCTAGAGATATTGAGGCCGGGGAGCCGTTTTTT.

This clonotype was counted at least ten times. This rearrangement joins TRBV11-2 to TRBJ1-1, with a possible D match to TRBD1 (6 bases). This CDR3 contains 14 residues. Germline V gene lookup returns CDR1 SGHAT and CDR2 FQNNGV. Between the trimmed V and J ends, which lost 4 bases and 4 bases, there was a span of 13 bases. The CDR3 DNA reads TGTGCCAGCAGCTCTCCAGGGGCGGGCACTGAAGCTTTCTTT. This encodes CASSSPGAGTEAFF.

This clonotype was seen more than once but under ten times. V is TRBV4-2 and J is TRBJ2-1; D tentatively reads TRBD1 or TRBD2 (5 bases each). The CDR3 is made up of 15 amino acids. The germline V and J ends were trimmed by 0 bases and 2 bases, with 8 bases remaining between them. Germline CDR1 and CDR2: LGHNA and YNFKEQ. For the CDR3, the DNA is TGTGCCAGCAGCCAAGAATGGGACGCCTACAATGAGCAGTTCTTC. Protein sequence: CASSQEWDAYNEQFF.

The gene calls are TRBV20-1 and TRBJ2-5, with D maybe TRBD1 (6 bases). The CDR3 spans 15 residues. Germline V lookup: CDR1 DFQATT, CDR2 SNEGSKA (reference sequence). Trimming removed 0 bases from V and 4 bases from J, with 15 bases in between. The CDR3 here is CSAREDSKGGETQYF. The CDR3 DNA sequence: TGCAGTGCTAGAGAAGATAGTAAAGGGGGAGAGACCCAGTACTTC.

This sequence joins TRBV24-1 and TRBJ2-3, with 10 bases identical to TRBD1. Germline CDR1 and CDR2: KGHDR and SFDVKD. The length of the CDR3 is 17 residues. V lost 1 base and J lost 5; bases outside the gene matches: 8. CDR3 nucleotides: TGTGCCACCAGTGATTTAAGAGGGACAGGGGAGGAAGATACGCAGTATTTT. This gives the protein CATSDLRGTGEEDTQYF.

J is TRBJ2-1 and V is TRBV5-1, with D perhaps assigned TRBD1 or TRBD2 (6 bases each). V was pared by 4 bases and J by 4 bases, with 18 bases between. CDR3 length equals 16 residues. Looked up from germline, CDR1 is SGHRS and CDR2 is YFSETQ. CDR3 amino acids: CASSLLGASAYNEQFF. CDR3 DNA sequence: TGCGCCAGCAGCCTTCTGGGGGCTAGCGCTTACAATGAGCAGTTCTTC. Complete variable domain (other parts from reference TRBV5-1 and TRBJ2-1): KAGVTQTPRYLIKTRGQQVTLSCSPISGHRSVSWYQQTPGQGLQFLFEYFSETQRNKGNFPGRFSGRQFSNSRSEMNVSTLELGDSALYLCASSLLGASAYNEQFFGPGTRLTVL.

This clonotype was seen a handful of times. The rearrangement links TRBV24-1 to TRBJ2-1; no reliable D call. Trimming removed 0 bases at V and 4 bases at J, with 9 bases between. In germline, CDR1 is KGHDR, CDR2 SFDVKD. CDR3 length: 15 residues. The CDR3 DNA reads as TGTGCCACCAGTGATTTGGGCTCTGGATACAATGAGCAGTTCTTC. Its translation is CATSDLGSGYNEQFF.

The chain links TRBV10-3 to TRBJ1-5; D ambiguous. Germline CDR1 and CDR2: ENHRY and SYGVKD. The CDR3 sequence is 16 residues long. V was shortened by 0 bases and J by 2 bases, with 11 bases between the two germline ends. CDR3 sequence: CAISESGRLGNQPQHF. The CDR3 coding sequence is TGTGCCATCAGTGAGTCGGGTAGGCTCGGCAATCAGCCCCAGCATTTT.

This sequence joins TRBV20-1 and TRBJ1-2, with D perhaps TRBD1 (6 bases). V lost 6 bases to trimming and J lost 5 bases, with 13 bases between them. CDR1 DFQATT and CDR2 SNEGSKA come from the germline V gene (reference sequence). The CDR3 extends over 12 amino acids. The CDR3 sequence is CSAPGEQYGYTF. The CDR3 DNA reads TGCAGTGCGCCAGGGGAACAGTATGGCTACACCTTC.

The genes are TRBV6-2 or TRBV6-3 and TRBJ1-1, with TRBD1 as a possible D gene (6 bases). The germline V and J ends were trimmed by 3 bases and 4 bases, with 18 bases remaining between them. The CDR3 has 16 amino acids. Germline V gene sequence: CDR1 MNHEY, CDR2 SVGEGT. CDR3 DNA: TGTGCCAGCAGTTATCTTACAGGGAGGAAAAGCACTGAAGCTTTCTTT. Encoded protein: CASSYLTGRKSTEAFF.

The DNA for the CDR3 is TGCAGTGCTAGCCCAGGGGATACCTTTAACTATGGCTACACCTTC. This gives the protein CSASPGDTFNYGYTF. The chain has TRBV20-1 and TRBJ1-2; possible D gene TRBD1, 6 bases. Per germline, CDR1 DFQATT and CDR2 SNEGSKA (reference sequence). CDR3 size: 15 residues. Trimming took 3 bases from V and 1 from J, leaving 15 bases between them.

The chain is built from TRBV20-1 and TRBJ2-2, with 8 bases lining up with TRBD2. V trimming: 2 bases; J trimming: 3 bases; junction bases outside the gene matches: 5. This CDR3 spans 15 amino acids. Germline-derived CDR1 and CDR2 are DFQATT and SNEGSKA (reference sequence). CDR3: CSARPGLGDTGELFF. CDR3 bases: TGCAGTGCTAGACCGGGACTAGGGGACACCGGGGAGCTGTTTTTT.

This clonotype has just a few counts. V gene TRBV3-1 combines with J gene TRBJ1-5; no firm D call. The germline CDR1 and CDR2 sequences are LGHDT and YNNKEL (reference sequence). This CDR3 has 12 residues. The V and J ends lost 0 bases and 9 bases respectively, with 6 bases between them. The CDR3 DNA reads TGTGCCAGCAGCCAAGATTGGGGGCCCCAGCATTTT. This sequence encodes CASSQDWGPQHF. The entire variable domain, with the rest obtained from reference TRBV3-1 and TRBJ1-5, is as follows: DTAVSQTPKYLVTQMGNDKSIKCEQNLGHDTMYWYKQDSKKFLKIMFSYNNKELIINETVPNRFSPKSPDKAHLNLHINSLELGDSAVYFCASSQDWGPQHFGDGTRLSIL.

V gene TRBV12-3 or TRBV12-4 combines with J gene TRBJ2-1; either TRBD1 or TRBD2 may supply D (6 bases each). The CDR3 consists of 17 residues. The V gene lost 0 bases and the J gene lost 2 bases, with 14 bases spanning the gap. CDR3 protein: CASSLAGGGRAYNEQFF. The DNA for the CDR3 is TGTGCCAGCAGTTTAGCCGGGGGCGGAAGGGCCTACAATGAGCAGTTCTTC.

The CDR3 region has the DNA TGTGCCAGCAGCCACAGGGGAAACAATGAGCAGTTCTTC. Amino acid sequence: CASSHRGNNEQFF. The chain carries TRBV11-1 and TRBJ2-1; 7 positions agree with TRBD1. The CDR3 extends over 13 amino acids. The V and J ends lost 5 bases and 5 bases, in that order; junction bases with no gene match: 3. The germline gives CDR1 SGHAT, CDR2 FQDESV (reference sequence).

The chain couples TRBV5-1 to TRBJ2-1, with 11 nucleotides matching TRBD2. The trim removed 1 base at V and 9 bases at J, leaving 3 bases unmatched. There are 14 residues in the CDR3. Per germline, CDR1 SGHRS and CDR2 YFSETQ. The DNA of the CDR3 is TGCGCCAGCAGCTTGACTAGCGGGAGTAGTGAGCAGTTCTTC. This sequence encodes CASSLTSGSSEQFF.

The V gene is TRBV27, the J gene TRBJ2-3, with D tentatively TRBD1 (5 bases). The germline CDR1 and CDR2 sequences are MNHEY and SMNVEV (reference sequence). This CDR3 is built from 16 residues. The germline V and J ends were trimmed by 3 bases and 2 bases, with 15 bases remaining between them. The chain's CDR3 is CASSFSDTNPTDTQYF. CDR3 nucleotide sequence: TGTGCCAGCAGTTTTTCGGACACCAACCCCACAGATACGCAGTATTTT.

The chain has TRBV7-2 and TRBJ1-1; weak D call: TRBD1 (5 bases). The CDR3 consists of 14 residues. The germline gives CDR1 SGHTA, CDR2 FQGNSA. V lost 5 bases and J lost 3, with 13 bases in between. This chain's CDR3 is CASSPQTVYTEAFF. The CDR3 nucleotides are TGTGCCAGCAGCCCTCAGACAGTTTACACTGAAGCTTTCTTT.

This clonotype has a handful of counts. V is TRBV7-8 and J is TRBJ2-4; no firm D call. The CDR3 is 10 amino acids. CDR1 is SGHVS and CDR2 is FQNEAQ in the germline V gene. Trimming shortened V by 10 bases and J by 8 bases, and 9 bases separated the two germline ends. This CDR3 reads CATARDIQYF. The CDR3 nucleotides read TGTGCCACCGCTCGGGACATTCAGTACTTC.